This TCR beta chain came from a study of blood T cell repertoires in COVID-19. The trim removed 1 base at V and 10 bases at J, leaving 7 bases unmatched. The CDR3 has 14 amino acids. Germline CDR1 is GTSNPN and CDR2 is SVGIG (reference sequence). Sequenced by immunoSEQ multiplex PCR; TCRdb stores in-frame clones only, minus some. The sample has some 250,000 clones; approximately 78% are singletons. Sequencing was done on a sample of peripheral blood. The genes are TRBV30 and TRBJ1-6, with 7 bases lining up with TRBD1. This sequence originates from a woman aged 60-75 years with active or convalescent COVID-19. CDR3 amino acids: CAWSADGQDSPLHF. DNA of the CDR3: TGTGCCTGGAGTGCAGACGGACAGGACTCACCCCTCCACTTT.